These T cell receptor beta chains were read from a single sample in a study of blood T cell repertoires in COVID-19. Measured with immunoSEQ multiplex PCR; TCRdb has only the in-frame clones, and not every one. This table has 150,000 to 200,000 clones, about nine tenths appearing once. The source material was peripheral blood. Source of these receptors: a man aged 70 or older with acute or convalescent COVID-19. Both conserved end residues are part of each CDR3.

TRBJ2-7	TRBV6-5	CASSYLTSGRNEQYF
TRBJ2-3	TRBV4-1	CASSQERAGVSDTQYF
TRBJ1-1	TRBV5-1	CASSLPTGMNTEAFF
TRBJ2-3	TRBV5-5	CASSLVSAGTDTQYF
TRBJ2-5	TRBV4-1	CASSQIGLFLETQYF
TRBJ1-1	TRBV2	CASRKAGLTEAFF
TRBJ2-3	TRBV28	CASSSWTSGGPRNTQYF
TRBJ2-3	TRBV4-2	CASSSPGVRNTQYF
TRBJ2-5	TRBV5-1	CASSSDLTGQETQYF
TRBJ1-2	TRBV4-3	CASSPYFAGTSTSYGYTF
TRBJ2-7	TRBV2	CASTLDRVSREQYF
TRBJ2-3	TRBV18	CASSPPGQSTDTQYF
TRBJ2-1	TRBV4-1	CASSQGLAGVRYEQFF
TRBJ1-1	TRBV5-5	CASSFRVGGTEAFF
TRBJ2-7	TRBV19	CASRMRQGHEQYF
TRBJ2-2	TRBV11-3	CASSRGQGATLAGELFF
TRBJ1-2	TRBV4-3	CASSQSTEDGYTF
TRBJ1-1	TRBV4-3	CASSQDRAETGTEAFF
TRBJ1-4	TRBV2	CASSEEGQGFGNNEKLFF
TRBJ1-3	TRBV5-6	CASSAFDRSSGNTIYF
TRBJ1-5	TRBV28	CASSLIRGNQPQHF
TRBJ1-6	TRBV7-6	CASSLLRPGAYSPLHF
TRBJ1-2	TRBV28	CASSPGQNYGYTF
TRBJ2-1	TRBV7-3	CASSPAGGLSYNEQFF
TRBJ2-2	TRBV28	CASKSGSGDTGELFF
TRBJ1-1	TRBV5-1	CASSLGGQGREAFF
TRBJ2-7	TRBV28	CASSPRTGAYEQYF
TRBJ1-3	TRBV6-5	CASRGPPSGNTIYF
TRBJ2-2	TRBV7-9	CASSRTGTGELFF
TRBJ2-7	TRBV7-2	CASSLRGQLYEQYF
TRBJ1-3	TRBV4-2	CASSHRDRGGGNTIYF
TRBJ2-7	TRBV7-2	CASSLGQLYEQYF
TRBJ2-3	TRBV6-5	CASSYSLGSADTQYF
TRBJ1-1	TRBV5-5	CASSGQTGGTEAFF
TRBJ2-5	TRBV3-1/TRBV3-2	CASSQGWEGSWKTQYF
TRBJ1-2	TRBV27	CASSPSPGIFYGYTF
TRBJ2-1	TRBV28	CASSFTRNLSYNEQFF
TRBJ1-1	TRBV11-2	CASSPLAVPSRAKTEAFF
TRBJ1-1	TRBV28	CASSISGETEAFF
TRBJ2-3	TRBV7-9	CASSQQGKGTQYF
TRBJ1-5	TRBV28	CASSFMERYQPQHF
TRBJ2-1	TRBV18	CASSRRDSTLGEQFF
TRBJ2-3	TRBV19	CASSRWTGDGADTQYF
TRBJ1-6	TRBV7-3	CASSLQGGTNSPLHF
TRBJ2-5	TRBV30	CAWSAGTAQETQYF
TRBJ2-7	TRBV7-2	CASSFGLAGPYSYEQYF
TRBJ1-5	TRBV2	CASSEYNREKPQHF
TRBJ2-1	TRBV5-6	CASLPGADSYNEQFF
TRBJ1-1	TRBV5-1	CASSSEGAVNTEAFF
TRBJ2-1	TRBV4-2	CASSLAPQAEQFF
TRBJ1-4	TRBV6-6	CASRHTDEKLFF
TRBJ1-4	TRBV9	CASSFGQGANEKLFF
TRBJ1-2	TRBV7-8	CASSPGTAYGYTF
TRBJ1-4	TRBV5-4	CASSSNRGQGEKLFF
TRBJ2-7	TRBV5-4	CASSGTSGGYEQYF